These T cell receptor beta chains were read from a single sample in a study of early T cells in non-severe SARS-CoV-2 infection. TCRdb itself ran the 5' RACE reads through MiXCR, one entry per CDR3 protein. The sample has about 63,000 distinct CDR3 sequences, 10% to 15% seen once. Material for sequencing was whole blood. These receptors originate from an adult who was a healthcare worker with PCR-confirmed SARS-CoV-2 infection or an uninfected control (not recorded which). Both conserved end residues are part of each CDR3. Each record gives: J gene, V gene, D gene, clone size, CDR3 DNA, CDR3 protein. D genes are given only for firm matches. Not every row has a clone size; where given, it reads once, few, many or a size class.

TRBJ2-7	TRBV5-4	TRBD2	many	TGTGCCAGCAGCTTGGACGGACTAGCGGGGGGCTCCTACGAGCAGTACTTC	CASSLDGLAGGSYEQYF
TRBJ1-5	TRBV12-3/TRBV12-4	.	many	TGTGCCAGCAGTCCTGGGTCCTATCAGCCCCAGCATTTT	CASSPGSYQPQHF
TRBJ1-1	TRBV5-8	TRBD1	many	TGTGCCAGCAGCAGAGGACAGGGGGCGGTTATAGTCACTGAAGCTTTCTTT	CASSRGQGAVIVTEAFF
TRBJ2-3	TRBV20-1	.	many	TGCAGTGCTAGAGAAGGCGGGACTAGCACAGATACGCAGTATTTT	CSAREGGTSTDTQYF
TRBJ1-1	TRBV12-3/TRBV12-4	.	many	TGTGCCAGCAGCCCGGACTCTACGGGAGCTTTCTTT	CASSPDSTGAFF
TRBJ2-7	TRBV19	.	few	TGTGCCAGTAACTCCCGGGCCGGGGGACCCCCCTACGAGCAGTACTTC	CASNSRAGGPPYEQYF
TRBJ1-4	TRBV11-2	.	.	TGTGCCAGCAGCTTAGAGGGGACCCTTCAAGAAAAACTGTTTTTT	CASSLEGTLQEKLFF
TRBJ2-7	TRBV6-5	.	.	TGTGCCAGCAGCCCCGGGGGGCTCGAGCAGTACTTC	CASSPGGLEQYF
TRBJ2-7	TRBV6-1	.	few	TGTGCCAGCAGTGAAGGGGTAAAAGACGAGCAGTACTTC	CASSEGVKDEQYF
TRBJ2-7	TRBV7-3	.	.	TGTGCCAGCAGCTTGGAGGGGGCAGTCTACGAGCAGTACTTC	CASSLEGAVYEQYF
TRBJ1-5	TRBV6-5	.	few	TGTGCCAGCAGTTACTCGGGCGATAGCAATCAGCCCCAGCATTTT	CASSYSGDSNQPQHF
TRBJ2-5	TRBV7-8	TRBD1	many	TGTGCCAGCAGCCCACACCCGGGACAGAACACTTTACCCCTTCAAGAGACCCAGTACTTC	CASSPHPGQNTLPLQETQYF
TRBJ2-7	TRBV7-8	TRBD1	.	TGTGCCAGCAGCTCGACGACAGGGGCGGGCGAGCAGTACTTC	CASSSTTGAGEQYF
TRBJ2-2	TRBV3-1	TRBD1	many	TGTGCCAGCAGCCAATTGGCAGGGGGGAACACCGGGGAGCTGTTTTTT	CASSQLAGGNTGELFF
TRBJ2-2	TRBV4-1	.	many	TGCGCCAGCAGCCATCTAAGAGTCGGGGGTGCCGGGGAGCTGTTTTTT	CASSHLRVGGAGELFF
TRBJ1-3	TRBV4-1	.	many	TGCGCCAGCAGCCACAGAACGGTTATCTCTGGAAACACCATATATTTT	CASSHRTVISGNTIYF
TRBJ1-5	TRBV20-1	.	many	TGCAGTGCTCGCCGGGCCACGGGAAGCAATCAGCCCCAGCATTTT	CSARRATGSNQPQHF
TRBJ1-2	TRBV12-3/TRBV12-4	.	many	TGTGCCAGCAGCCGCCTGGGGTACAGCTCCTATGGCTACACCTTC	CASSRLGYSSYGYTF
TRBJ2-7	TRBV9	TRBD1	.	TGTGCCAGCAGCGTAGGATTAGGACAGGGAGAATACGAGCAGTACTTC	CASSVGLGQGEYEQYF
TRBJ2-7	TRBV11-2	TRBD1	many	TGTGCCGTGACGGGACAGAACTCCTACGAGCAGTACTTC	CAVTGQNSYEQYF
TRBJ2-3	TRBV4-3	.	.	TGCGCCAGCAGCCAAGATGCTGGGGACCGAGGAGCCGCCCAGCTGGATACGCAGTATTTT	CASSQDAGDRGAAQLDTQYF
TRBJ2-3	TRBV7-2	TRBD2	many	TGTGCCAGCACCGCTGGGCGGGGGGCCTGGAATACGCAGTATTTT	CASTAGRGAWNTQYF
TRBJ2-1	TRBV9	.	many	TGTGCCAGCAGCGTAGCTAGGGAGCAGTTCTTC	CASSVAREQFF
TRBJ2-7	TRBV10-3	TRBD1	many	TGTGCCATCAGTGAGGGGCCGGGACAGGGCTCCTACGAGCAGTACTTC	CAISEGPGQGSYEQYF
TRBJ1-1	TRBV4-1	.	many	TGCGCCAGCAGCCCCACCCCAGGGGTGAACACTGAAGCTTTCTTT	CASSPTPGVNTEAFF
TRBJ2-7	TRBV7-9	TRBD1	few	TGTGCCAGCAGACCCCCGGACAGGGGCTGGGAGCAGTACTTC	CASRPPDRGWEQYF